This TCR beta chain was sequenced for a study of shared clonotypes between healthy human individuals. Study at large: Per donor, three plates held CD4 naive cells, three held CD4 memory, two held CD8 naive and one held CD8 memory. Study-level points and caveats: Larger estimated richness was generally recorded for naive subsets relative to memory subsets. Among a handful of donors, about 5% of naive CD4 clonotypes were found in common.

The CDR3 is 14 residues long. V gave up 0 bases and J gave up 5 bases; unmatched junction bases: 5. CDR1 is SGHNT and CDR2 is YYREEE in the germline V gene (reference sequence). Method: immunoSEQ multiplex PCR; TCRdb's copy keeps in-frame clones and lacks some. The table has roughly 1,500,000 clones, 98% seen once. As for this clone: Its antigen is as yet unknown. This specimen includes other DNA sequences encoding the same CDR3.

Material for sequencing was naive CD4+ T cells sorted from blood. Subset here: CD45RA+ positively selected. The receptor was derived from a man younger than 40 in good health. This chain uses TRBV5-4 with TRBJ2-7; 7 bases map to TRBD1. CDR3 amino acids: CASSLGQGRHEQYF. CDR3 in DNA: TGTGCCAGCAGCTTGGGACAGGGCCGACACGAGCAGTACTTC.